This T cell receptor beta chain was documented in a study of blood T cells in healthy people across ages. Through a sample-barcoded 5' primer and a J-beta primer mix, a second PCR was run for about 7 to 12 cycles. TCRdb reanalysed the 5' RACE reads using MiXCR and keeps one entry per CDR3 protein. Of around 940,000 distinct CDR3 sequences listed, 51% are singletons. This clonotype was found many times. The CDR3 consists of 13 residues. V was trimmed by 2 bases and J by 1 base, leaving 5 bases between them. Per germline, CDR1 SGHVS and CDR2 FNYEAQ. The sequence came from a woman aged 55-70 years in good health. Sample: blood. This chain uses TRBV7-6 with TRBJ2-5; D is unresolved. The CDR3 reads CASSLRAQETQYF. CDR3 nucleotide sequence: TGTGCCAGCAGCTTACGCGCCCAAGAGACCCAGTACTTC.